The 15 T cell receptor beta chains below come from one sample, sequenced in a study of cytomegalovirus exposure and HLA in healthy donors. The PCR contained 60 Vbeta and 13 Jbeta primers. Sequencing used immunoSEQ multiplex PCR; TCRdb keeps in-frame clones, though not all of them. Among around 85,000 clones listed, 75% to 90% were seen once. Material: PBMCs. The source is a man between 50 and 59 years old in good health and CMV-seropositive.

The table lists this clone with a few counts. The chain links TRBV7-6 to TRBJ2-1; TRBD1 is a possible D gene (6 bases). This CDR3 has 14 residues. V was pared by 5 bases and J by 3 bases, with 11 bases between. CDR1 is SGHVS and CDR2 is FNYEAQ in the germline V gene. CDR3 DNA sequence: TGTGCCAGCAGCCTTGGACAGAACTACAATGAGCAGTTCTTC. Encoded protein: CASSLGQNYNEQFF.

This clone appeared a single time. The V call is TRBV10-1, the J call TRBJ2-3; the D gene is possibly TRBD1 (6 bases). With 4 bases removed from V and 3 bases from J, the gap between germline ends came to 11 bases. The CDR3 consists of 14 residues. Germline lookup yields CDR1 WNHNN and CDR2 SYGVQD (reference sequence). CDR3 DNA sequence: TGCGCCAGCAGTGGGGGGCTAGGAACAGATACGCAGTATTTT. Translated: CASSGGLGTDTQYF.

This clone has just one count. The chain joins TRBV19 to TRBJ2-3; 10 nucleotides agree with TRBD2. Germline V gives CDR1 LNHDA, CDR2 SQIVND (reference sequence). This CDR3 comprises 15 residues. The J segment lost 4 bases and the V segment lost 3 bases, leaving 4 bases of the junction unmatched. As DNA, the CDR3 is TGTGCCAGTAGTATGGAAGCGGGAGGGCCAGATACGCAGTATTTT. Protein sequence: CASSMEAGGPDTQYF.

The chain combines TRBV19 with TRBJ2-7, with 7 bases aligning to TRBD1. The CDR3 is made up of 13 amino acids. The V gene end was trimmed by 5 bases and the J gene end by 5 bases; junction bases not matched to a gene: 6. Germline V gene data show CDR1 as LNHDA and CDR2 as SQIVND (reference sequence). As DNA, the CDR3 is TGTGCCAGTAGTGTACTACAGGGGAACGAGCAGTACTTC. It encodes CASSVLQGNEQYF.

The rearrangement uses TRBV27 and TRBJ1-4, with 8 bases identical to TRBD1. The germline V gene encodes CDR1 MNHEY and CDR2 SMNVEV (reference sequence). CDR3 size: 17 residues. Trimming took 6 bases from V and 1 from J; bases not matched to a gene: 10. The CDR3 spells CASSPYVGTGTNEKLFF. In nucleotides, the CDR3 is TGTGCCAGCAGCCCCTATGTGGGGACAGGAACTAATGAAAAACTGTTTTTT.

The genes are TRBV7-9 and TRBJ1-1; D not resolved. V lost 8 bases, J lost 11 bases, and 18 bases lay in between. The CDR3 length is 12 residues. CDR1 is SEHNR, CDR2 FQNEAQ, per germline (reference sequence). CDR3 amino acids: CASGKGRDKAFF. CDR3 DNA sequence: TGTGCCAGCGGGAAAGGACGGGATAAGGCTTTCTTT.

This chain joins TRBV10-3 and TRBJ2-5; TRBD2 agrees at 12 bases. TRBJ2-7 matches the DNA end more closely, so the J call is doubtful. The germline V gene has CDR1 ENHRY and CDR2 SYGVKD. The CDR3 runs to 18 residues. CDR3 in DNA: TGTGCCATCAGTGAAAGGGGACTAGCGGGCAGGAGCTCCTACGAGCAGTACTTC. It codes for CAISERGLAGRSSYEQYF.

This chain uses TRBV29-1 with TRBJ2-7; maybe TRBD2 (6 bases). Germline V lookup: CDR1 SQVTM, CDR2 ANQGSEA. There are 11 residues in the CDR3. V was pared by 6 bases and J by 6 bases, with 12 bases between. The CDR3 protein is CSVVAVGEQYF. DNA of the CDR3: TGCAGCGTCGTAGCGGTGGGCGAGCAGTACTTC.

The V gene is TRBV7-2, the J gene TRBJ2-3; TRBD2 matches 7 bases. Germline CDR1 and CDR2: SGHTA and FQGNSA. After removal of 2 bases from V and 6 bases from J, the junction contained 5 bases not matched to a gene. The CDR3 loop spans 14 amino acids. The CDR3 DNA is TGTGCCAGCAGCTTACTTGCGGGAGTTGATACGCAGTATTTT. This sequence encodes CASSLLAGVDTQYF.

The chain links TRBV5-4 to TRBJ2-7; TRBD2 matches 10 bases. Trimming took 4 bases from V and 6 from J; bases not matched to a gene: 10. CDR3 length: 15 residues. The germline V gene has CDR1 SGHNT and CDR2 YYREEE (reference sequence). The CDR3 reads CASSLEGSGRGEQYF. The CDR3 DNA follows: TGTGCCAGCAGCCTGGAGGGGAGCGGGAGGGGCGAGCAGTACTTC. Variable domain in full (rest from reference TRBV5-4 and TRBJ2-7): ETGVTQSPTHLIKTRGQQVTLRCSSQSGHNTVSWYQQALGQGPQFIFQYYREEENGRGNFPPRFSGLQFPNYSSELNVNALELDDSALYLCASSLEGSGRGEQYFGPGTRLTVT.

This sequence joins TRBV7-3 and TRBJ1-2; weak D call: TRBD1 (6 bases). The germline V gene has CDR1 SGHTA and CDR2 FQGTGA. The CDR3 consists of 15 residues. With 5 bases removed from V and 8 bases from J, the gap between germline ends came to 21 bases. The CDR3 region is CASSPNGGAVGGYTF. The CDR3 DNA reads TGTGCCAGCAGCCCAAATGGGGGCGCGGTAGGAGGCTACACCTTC.

This clone came up once. This rearrangement joins TRBV19 to TRBJ1-1; D uncertain. Germline CDR1 LNHDA, CDR2 SQIVND (reference sequence). Trimming pared 3 bases from V and 11 bases from J, leaving 13 bases between. This CDR3 has 12 amino acids. Here the CDR3 reads CASSIRGHGAFF. CDR3 DNA: TGTGCCAGTAGTATCCGAGGGCACGGGGCTTTCTTT.

This clone has more than one count but fewer than ten. At one end the junction does not follow the germline gene, possibly because of a read error. The rearrangement joins TRBV5-1 to TRBJ2-6; 7 bases fit TRBD1. The CDR3 loop spans 16 amino acids. Germline V lookup: CDR1 SGHRS, CDR2 YFSETQ. CDR3 sequence (DNA): TGCGCCAGCAGCTTGGAGGGGGCCGTTGGGGCCAACGGCCTGACTTTC. Its translation: CASSLEGAVGANGLTF.

The chain carries TRBV4-1 and TRBJ2-5; D might be TRBD1 (5 bases). The J call may be in error: the DNA end matches TRBJ2-7 better. The CDR3 is 15 residues long. Germline V gene data show CDR1 as MGHRA and CDR2 as YSYEKL. The CDR3 here is CASSQDPGLRYEQYF. The DNA for the CDR3 is TGCGCCAGCAGCCAAGATCCAGGGCTAAGGTACGAGCAGTACTTC.

The chain recombines TRBV6-1 with TRBJ2-1; the match to TRBD1 covers 7 bases. The V gene's germline CDR1 is MNHNS and CDR2 SASEGT. J was trimmed by 6 bases and V by 7 bases; bases with no gene match: 12. This CDR3 spans 15 amino acids. The CDR3 nucleotides read TGTGCCAGCAATGCAGACAGGGTAGCGACCAATGAGCAGTTCTTC. Translation gives CASNADRVATNEQFF.